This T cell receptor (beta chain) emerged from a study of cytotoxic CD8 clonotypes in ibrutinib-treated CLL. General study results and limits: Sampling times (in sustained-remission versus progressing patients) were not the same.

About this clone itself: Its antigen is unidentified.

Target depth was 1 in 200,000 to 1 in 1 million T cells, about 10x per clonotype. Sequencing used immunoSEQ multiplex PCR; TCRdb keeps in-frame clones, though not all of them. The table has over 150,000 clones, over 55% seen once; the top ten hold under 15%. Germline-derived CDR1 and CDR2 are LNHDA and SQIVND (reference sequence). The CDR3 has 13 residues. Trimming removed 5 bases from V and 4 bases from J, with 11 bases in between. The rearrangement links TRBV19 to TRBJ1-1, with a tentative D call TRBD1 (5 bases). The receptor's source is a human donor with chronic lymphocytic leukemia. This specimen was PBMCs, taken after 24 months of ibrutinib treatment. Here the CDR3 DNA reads TGTGCCAGTAGTGGTTCGAGGGGCACTGAAGCTTTCTTT. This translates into CASSGSRGTEAFF.